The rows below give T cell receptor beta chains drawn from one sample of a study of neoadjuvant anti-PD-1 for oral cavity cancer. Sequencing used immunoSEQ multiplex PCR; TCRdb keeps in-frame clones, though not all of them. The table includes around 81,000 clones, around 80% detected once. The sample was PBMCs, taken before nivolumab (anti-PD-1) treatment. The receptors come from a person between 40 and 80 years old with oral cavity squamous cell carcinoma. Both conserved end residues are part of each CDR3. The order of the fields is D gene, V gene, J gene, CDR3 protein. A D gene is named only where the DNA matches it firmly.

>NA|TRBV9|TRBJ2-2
CASSVEGSANTGELFF
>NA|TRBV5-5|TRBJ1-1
CASSFGGGQVNTEAFF
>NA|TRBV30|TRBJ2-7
CAWSKQGFSYEQYF
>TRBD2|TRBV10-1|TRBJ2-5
CAGAPGLAGKAQYF
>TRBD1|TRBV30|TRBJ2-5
CAWSVWTGSQETQYF
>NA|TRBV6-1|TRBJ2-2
CASRGLTGELFF
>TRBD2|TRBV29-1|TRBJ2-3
CSFLGLATDTQYF
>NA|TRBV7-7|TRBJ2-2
CASSLTTNTGELFF
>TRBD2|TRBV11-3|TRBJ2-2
CASSLRGSGELFF
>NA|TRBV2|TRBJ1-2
CASSERLAAARYGYTF
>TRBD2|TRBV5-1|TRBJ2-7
CASSLSGGIHEQYF
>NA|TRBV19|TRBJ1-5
CASSPGGENLNLHF
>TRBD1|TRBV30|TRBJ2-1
CAWSGGQGATQFF
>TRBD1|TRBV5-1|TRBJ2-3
CASSLDRVTDTQYF
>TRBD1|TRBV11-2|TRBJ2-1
CASSSQSGTGNVQFF
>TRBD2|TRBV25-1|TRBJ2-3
CASSGKLAGESTDTQYF
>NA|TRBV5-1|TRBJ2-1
CASSWDRPNEQFF
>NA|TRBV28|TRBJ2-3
CASSFGWDTQYF
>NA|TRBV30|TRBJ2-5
CAWKGSGETQYF
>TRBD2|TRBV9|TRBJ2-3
CASSVSQAGLDTQYF
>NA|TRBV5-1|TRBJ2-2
CASSFRVPGELFF
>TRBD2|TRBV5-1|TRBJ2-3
CASSPGGLAISTDTQYF
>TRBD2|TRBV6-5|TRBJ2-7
CASRYLAGVNEQYF
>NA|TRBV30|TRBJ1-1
CAWGETPNTEAFF
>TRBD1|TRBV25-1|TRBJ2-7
CASSAAGTAGYEQYF
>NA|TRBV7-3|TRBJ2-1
CASSSSVGYNEQFF
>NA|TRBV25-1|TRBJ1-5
CASTGRDSNQPQHF
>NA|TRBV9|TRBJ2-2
CASSAGLYTGELFF
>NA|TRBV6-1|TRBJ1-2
CASSETLYYGYTF